One sample yielded the 29 T cell receptor beta chains listed below, sequenced in a study of tumor-infiltrating lymphocytes in primary liver carcinoma. A primer in the constant region served to generate TCR beta cDNA from 450 to 600 ng of total RNA. ARM-PCR was slightly modified, and three nested multiplex PCR rounds with it gave rise to the TCR beta libraries. A C-beta reverse primer was combined with TRBV1-TRBV30 forward primers in the first two PCR rounds, and each round had about 10 cycles. TCRdb recomputed calls from the multiplex PCR reads with MiXCR, one row per CDR3 protein. Of fewer than 400,000 distinct CDR3 sequences listed, nearly 60% are singletons. The source of the blood RNA was unsorted whole blood, and germline DNA was extracted as well. The specimen was peripheral blood. The receptors were gathered from a woman aged 30 to 39 with primary liver carcinoma and hepatitis B virus infection.

Comments on this clonotype: This may be a read error, as it is one base from a much larger clone. The chain links TRBV4-2 to TRBJ2-1; D possibly corresponds to TRBD2 (6 bases). This CDR3 contains 12 residues. Germline V gene lookup returns CDR1 LGHNA and CDR2 YNFKEQ. Here the CDR3 DNA reads TGTGCCAGCGGCCAAGTGGGGGGTGAGCAGTTCTTC. This gives the protein CASGQVGGEQFF.

On this clonotype: A much larger clone differs by one base, so this may be a read error. V and J are TRBV29-1 and TRBJ2-4, with 12 nucleotides matching TRBD1. Per the germline V gene, CDR1 is SQVTM and CDR2 is ANQGSEA. This CDR3 has 17 amino acids. This CDR3 is CSVAGTGGGEAKYIQYF. The CDR3, as DNA: TGCAGCGTCGCCGGGACAGGGGGCGGTGAGGCCAAATACATTCAGTACTTC.

This clonotype was picked up a small number of times. At one of its ends the junction is not consistent with the germline gene, which may arise from a read error. The J gene is TRBJ2-1, the V gene TRBV12-3 or TRBV12-4; a weak D match, TRBD1 (5 bases). CDR3 length: 15 residues. The CDR3 here is CASSFLRGVHNEQSF. The CDR3 coding sequence is TGTGCCAGCAGTTTCTTAAGGGGTGTGCACAATGAGCAGTCCTTC.

Regarding this clonotype: The junction does not match germline at one end; this may be a read error. The J gene is TRBJ1-2, the V gene TRBV12-3 or TRBV12-4; the D gene is possibly TRBD1 (6 bases). The CDR3 has 15 amino acids. Written as DNA, the CDR3 is TGTGTCAGCAGTTCCCAGGGGATCGCTAATTATGGCTACACCTTC. The encoded protein is CVSSSQGIANYGYTF.

About this clonotype: Possible read error: a much larger clone is one base away. This chain joins TRBV29-1 and TRBJ2-1, with D uncertain. Germline V gives CDR1 SQVTM, CDR2 ANQGSEA. The CDR3 extends over 13 amino acids. Written as DNA, the CDR3 is TGCAGCGTCTGGACGGCTTCCTACAATGAGCAGTCCTTC. Its translation is CSVWTASYNEQSF.

CDR3 nucleotides: TGTGCCAGCAGCCCGAGCTGGAACTATGGCTACACCTTC. This sequence encodes CASSPSWNYGYTF. V is TRBV28 and J is TRBJ1-2; no definite D call. Trimming took 6 bases from V and 2 from J, leaving 10 bases between them. This CDR3 is 13 amino acids long. CDR1 and CDR2 from the germline V gene are MDHEN and SYDVKM.

On this clonotype: An end of the junction differs from the germline gene, which may be a read error. The chain employs TRBV6-6 and TRBJ2-4, with 7 positions matching TRBD1. In germline, CDR1 is MNHNY, CDR2 SVGAGI (reference sequence). The CDR3 spans 16 residues. CDR3 loop: CVSSYGKGAAKNIQYF. CDR3 DNA: TGTGTCAGCAGTTACGGAAAGGGGGCGGCCAAAAACATTCAGTACTTC.

V is TRBV6-2 or TRBV6-3 and J is TRBJ1-5; TRBD1 matches 7 bases. This CDR3 has 15 amino acids. Per the germline V gene, CDR1 is MNHEY and CDR2 is SVGEGT. The ends lost 2 bases at V and 7 bases at J; junction bases unmatched: 8. The CDR3: CASSYEGAGWQPQHF. CDR3 coding DNA: TGTGCCAGCAGTTACGAGGGGGCGGGATGGCAGCCCCAGCATTTT.

As regards this clonotype: The CDR3 does not close with the conserved phenylalanine or tryptophan, likely indicating a read error. The chain links TRBV28 to TRBJ2-5; 12 nucleotides line up with TRBD2. The CDR3 loop spans 16 amino acids. In germline, CDR1 is MDHEN, CDR2 SYDVKM. CDR3 in amino acids: CVSSLLAGGPAETQYL. In nucleotides, the CDR3 is TGTGTCAGCAGTTTGCTAGCGGGAGGGCCGGCAGAGACCCAGTACCTC.

In the case of this clonotype: A much larger clone lies a single base off, so this may be a read error. V and J are TRBV4-1 and TRBJ2-1; 7 bases align to TRBD2. The length of the CDR3 is 17 residues. Trimming cost V 3 bases and J 1 base; bases outside gene matches: 9. CDR1 and CDR2 from the germline V gene are MGHRA and YSYEKL. CDR3 protein: CASSQTLAVGSYNEQFF. The CDR3 DNA reads TGCGCCAGCAGCCAGACTCTAGCGGTAGGATCCTACAATGAGCAGTTCTTC.

The V and J genes are TRBV28 and TRBJ2-1, with TRBD2 matching over 7 bases. This CDR3 has 14 residues. V shed 5 bases and J 12 bases; nucleotides not matched to a gene: 13. Germline lookup yields CDR1 MDHEN and CDR2 SYDVKM. The CDR3 is CASSQAAGGRLQFF. Written as DNA, the CDR3 is TGTGCCAGCAGTCAAGCGGCGGGCGGGAGATTGCAGTTCTTC.

CDR3 DNA: TGTGCCAGCAGCTTGGTGCCACGCACAGATACGCAGTATTTT. Translated: CASSLVPRTDTQYF. V is TRBV5-4 and J is TRBJ2-3; no clear D gene. The CDR3 length is 14 residues. V dropped 0 bases and J dropped 1 base, with 6 bases sitting between them. Germline lookup yields CDR1 SGHNT and CDR2 YYREEE (reference sequence). The entire variable domain, with the rest obtained from reference TRBV5-4 and TRBJ2-3, is as follows: ETGVTQSPTHLIKTRGQQVTLRCSSQSGHNTVSWYQQALGQGPQFIFQYYREEENGRGNFPPRFSGLQFPNYSSELNVNALELDDSALYLCASSLVPRTDTQYFGPGTRLTVL.

This clonotype was counted only a few times. The chain combines TRBV7-8 with TRBJ2-2; D unclear. Germline loops: CDR1 SGHVS, CDR2 FQNEAQ. V was pared by 3 bases and J by 6 bases, with 11 bases between. This CDR3 is built from 14 residues. In nucleotides, the CDR3 is TGTGCCAGCAGCTTTTCTGGAAAGGCCGGGGAGCTGTTTTTT. It encodes CASSFSGKAGELFF.

This clonotype was detected ten times or more. This chain's CDR3 is CASSFARTLNTEAFF. The DNA of the CDR3 is TGTGCCAGCAGTTTCGCCAGGACCTTGAACACTGAAGCTTTCTTT. This chain links TRBV12-3 or TRBV12-4 with TRBJ1-1, with D hard to call. Trimming took off 3 bases at V and 0 bases at J, with 11 bases between the two ends. This CDR3 contains 15 residues.

On this clonotype itself: At one boundary the junction diverges from the germline segment, which might be a read error. The chain recombines TRBV5-1 with TRBJ2-1; D is unresolved. The CDR3 has 12 residues. Germline-derived CDR1 and CDR2 are SGHRS and YFSETQ. As DNA, the CDR3 is TGCGCCAGCAGACTCAGCTACATTGAGCAGTTCTTC. Translated, it gives CASRLSYIEQFF. The variable domain in full, completed from reference TRBV5-1 and TRBJ2-1, reads KAGVTQTPRYLIKTRGQQVTLSCSPISGHRSVSWYQQTPGQGLQFLFEYFSETQRNKGNFPGRFSGRQFSNSRSEMNVSTLELGDSALYLCASRLSYIEQFFGPGTRLTVL.

The genes are TRBV28 and TRBJ2-3, with 10 bases that match TRBD1. Losses at the gene ends were 7 bases for V and 7 bases for J; bases not matched to a gene: 20. Germline V CDR1 and CDR2: MDHEN, SYDVKM. The CDR3 sequence is 18 residues long. CDR3 amino acids: CASTQPLGGQGTPNTQYF. The CDR3 nucleotides are TGTGCCAGCACCCAACCCTTGGGGGGACAGGGGACACCAAATACGCAGTATTTT.

V gene TRBV11-2 combines with J gene TRBJ2-7; D remains unclear. CDR1 and CDR2 from the germline V gene are SGHAT and FQNNGV. V shed 4 bases and J shed 10 bases, with 23 bases lying between them. The CDR3 extends over 15 amino acids. DNA for the CDR3: TGTGCCAGCAGCTCTCAGGATACCGGGCGTGGGGATCAGTACTTC. Its translation: CASSSQDTGRGDQYF. The whole variable domain, filled in from reference TRBV11-2 and TRBJ2-7, reads EAGVAQSPRYKIIEKRQSVAFWCNPISGHATLYWYQQILGQGPKLLIQFQNNGVVDDSQLPKDRFSAERLKGVDSTLKIQPAKLEDSAVYLCASSSQDTGRGDQYFGPGTRLTVT.

This chain links TRBV7-9 with TRBJ2-3, with D unresolved. V was shortened by 8 bases and J by 6 bases, with 15 bases between the two germline ends. There are 13 residues in the CDR3. In germline, CDR1 is SEHNR, CDR2 FQNEAQ (reference sequence). CDR3 sequence (DNA): TGTGCCAGCTGTGAGTTGTTGGTTGATACGCAGTATTTT. It codes for CASCELLVDTQYF. The whole variable domain, filled in from reference TRBV7-9 and TRBJ2-3, reads DTGVSQNPRHKITKRGQNVTFRCDPISEHNRLYWYRQTLGQGPEFLTYFQNEAQLEKSRLLSDRFSAERPKGSFSTLEIQRTEQGDSAMYLCASCELLVDTQYFGPGTRLTVL.

On this clonotype itself: Relative to the germline gene, one junction end is altered; a read error may explain this. The chain is built from TRBV7-8 and TRBJ2-7; 7 nucleotides match TRBD1. The CDR3 is 13 amino acids. Germline V lookup: CDR1 SGHVS, CDR2 FQNEAQ. The CDR3 region has the DNA TGTGTCAGCCTGCAAACTCGACAGGGCGAGCAGTACTTC. Translation gives CVSLQTRQGEQYF.

The chain uses TRBV6-6 and TRBJ1-2, with D possibly TRBD1 on 5 matching bases. The CDR3 is 11 residues long. Trimming stripped 9 bases from V and 8 bases from J, with 13 bases between. In germline, CDR1 is MNHNY, CDR2 SVGAGI (reference sequence). CDR3 loop: CARSHRQGYTF. Here the CDR3 DNA reads TGTGCCAGGAGCCATAGACAGGGCTACACCTTC.

Turning to this clonotype: This CDR3 is missing its conserved last phenylalanine or tryptophan, likely due to a read error. The rearrangement uses TRBV11-2 and TRBJ2-3, with TRBD2 matching over 7 bases. The junction had 13 bases not matched to a gene; V was cut back by 4 bases and J by 6 bases. Germline CDR1 and CDR2: SGHAT and FQNNGV. This CDR3 has 16 amino acids. The DNA for the CDR3 is TGTGCCAGCAGCTCAGACGGGACTAACGGGAGGGATACGCAGTATCTT. Translating it yields CASSSDGTNGRDTQYL.

With regard to this clonotype: A much larger clone differs from this one at a single base, so this may be a read error. CDR3: CASSQDPISGANILTF. CDR3 nucleotide sequence: TGTGCCAGCAGCCAAGATCCGATCTCTGGGGCCAACATCCTGACTTTC. The J gene is TRBJ2-6, the V gene TRBV4-2; TRBD1 is a possible D gene (5 bases). The germline CDR1 and CDR2 sequences are LGHNA and YNFKEQ. This CDR3 is 16 amino acids long.

At least ten counts were recorded for this clonotype. The rearrangement links TRBV4-2 to TRBJ2-1, with TRBD2 identical over 14 bases. Germline trimming cut 4 bases from V and 2 bases from J; bases unmatched to any gene: 4. Germline loops: CDR1 LGHNA, CDR2 YNFKEQ. The CDR3 length is 17 residues. The CDR3 DNA is TGTGCCAGCAGCCGAGGGACTAGCGGGAGCGCCTACAATGAGCAGTTCTTC. Translating gives CASSRGTSGSAYNEQFF.

On this clonotype: At one end, the junction sequence differs from germline, possibly due to a read error. V usage is TRBV4-1 and J usage is TRBJ1-5; D uncertain. This CDR3 is 14 amino acids long. The V gene's germline CDR1 is MGHRA and CDR2 YSYEKL. The CDR3 loop reads CASNQVSINQPQHF. CDR3 nucleotide sequence: TGCGCCAGCAACCAAGTCAGTATCAATCAGCCCCAGCATTTT.

Concerning this clonotype: The junction departs from germline at one end; a sequencing error may be responsible. The CDR3: CASSSHGGMDSSLLHF. DNA of the CDR3: TGTGCCAGCAGCTCGCATGGGGGAATGGATAGTTCACTCCTCCACTTT. The genes are TRBV11-2 and TRBJ1-6; possible D gene TRBD1, 5 bases. This CDR3 contains 16 residues. CDR1 is SGHAT and CDR2 is FQNNGV in the germline V gene.

To note about this clonotype: Possible read error: a much larger clone is one base away. J is TRBJ1-1 and V is TRBV5-6, with a possible D match to TRBD1 (6 bases). CDR1 is SGHDT and CDR2 is YYEEEE in the germline V gene. The CDR3 sequence is 14 residues long. CDR3 nucleotide sequence: TGTACCAGCAGGGAACAGGGCAGGAGTACTGAAGCTTTCTTT. This encodes CTSREQGRSTEAFF. Complete variable domain (other parts from reference TRBV5-6 and TRBJ1-1): DAGVTQSPTHLIKTRGQQVTLRCSPKSGHDTVSWYQQALGQGPQFIFQYYEEEERQRGNFPDRFSGHQFPNYSSELNVNALLLGDSALYLCTSREQGRSTEAFFGQGTRLTVV.

About this clonotype itself: Being one base from a much bigger clone, this may be a read error. The chain joins TRBV6-6 to TRBJ2-2, with TRBD2 matching over 7 bases. This CDR3 spans 14 amino acids. The germline V gene has CDR1 MNHNY and CDR2 SVGAGI (reference sequence). CDR3 protein: CAGSYGGSPGELFF. CDR3 coding DNA: TGTGCCGGCAGTTACGGCGGGAGTCCCGGGGAGCTGTTTTTT.

To note about this clonotype: It may be a read error: a sequence one base away is much more abundant. The chain carries TRBV29-1 and TRBJ2-1; 13 bases fit TRBD2. Germline-derived CDR1 and CDR2 are SQVTM and ANQGSEA. The CDR3 is made up of 15 amino acids. With 3 bases clipped from V and 5 bases from J, the junction kept 4 bases outside the gene matches. CDR3 residues: CSVDQLAGGHNEQFF. In nucleotides, the CDR3 is TGCAGCGTTGATCAACTAGCGGGGGGGCACAATGAGCAGTTCTTC.

The chain carries TRBV5-4 and TRBJ2-1; 9 bases line up with TRBD2. Per the germline V gene, CDR1 is SGHNT and CDR2 is YYREEE (reference sequence). Losses at the gene ends were 4 bases for V and 4 bases for J; bases not matched to a gene: 9. The CDR3 spans 16 residues. In DNA form, the CDR3 reads TGTGCCAGCAGCGAAATGACTAGCGGTACTTACAATGAGCAGTTCTTC. It specifies CASSEMTSGTYNEQFF.